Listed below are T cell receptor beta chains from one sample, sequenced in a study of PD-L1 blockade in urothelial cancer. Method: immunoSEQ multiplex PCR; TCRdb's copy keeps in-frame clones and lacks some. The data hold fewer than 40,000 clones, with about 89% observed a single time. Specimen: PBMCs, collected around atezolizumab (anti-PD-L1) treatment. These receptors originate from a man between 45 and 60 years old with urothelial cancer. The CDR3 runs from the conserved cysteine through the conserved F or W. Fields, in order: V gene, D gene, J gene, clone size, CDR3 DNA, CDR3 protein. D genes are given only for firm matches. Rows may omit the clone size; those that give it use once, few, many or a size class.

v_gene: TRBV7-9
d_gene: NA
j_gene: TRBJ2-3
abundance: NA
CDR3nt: TGTGCCAGCAGCTTAGGGACGGGGTGGGATACGCAGTATTTT
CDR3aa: CASSLGTGWDTQYF

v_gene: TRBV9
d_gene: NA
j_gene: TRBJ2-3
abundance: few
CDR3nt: TGTGCCAGCAGCGGAGGGGGGGCCCTGCCCACAGATACGCAGTATTTT
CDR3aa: CASSGGGALPTDTQYF

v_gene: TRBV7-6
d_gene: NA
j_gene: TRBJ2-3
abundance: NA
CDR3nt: TGTGCCAGCAGCTTAGGGCTAGCGATTTTCACAGATACGCAGTATTTT
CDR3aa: CASSLGLAIFTDTQYF

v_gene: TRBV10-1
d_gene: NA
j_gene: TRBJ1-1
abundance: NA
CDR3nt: TGCGCCAGCAGCGACGCGGGGACCACTGAAGCTTTCTTT
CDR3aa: CASSDAGTTEAFF

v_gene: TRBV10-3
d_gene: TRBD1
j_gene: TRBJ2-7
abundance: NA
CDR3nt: TGTGCCATCAGTGAGGGGCACACAGGGGTCGCCGCCCTTGAGGAGCAGTACTTC
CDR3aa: CAISEGHTGVAALEEQYF

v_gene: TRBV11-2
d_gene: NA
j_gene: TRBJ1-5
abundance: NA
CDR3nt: TGTGCCAGCAGCGCCAGTGGGAGGAGCAATCAGCCCCAGCATTTT
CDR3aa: CASSASGRSNQPQHF

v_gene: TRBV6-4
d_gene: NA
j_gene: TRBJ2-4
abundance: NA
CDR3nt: TGTGCCAGCAGTGACTCGTGGGGGCTTCGGGCCAAAAACATTCAGTACTTC
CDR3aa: CASSDSWGLRAKNIQYF

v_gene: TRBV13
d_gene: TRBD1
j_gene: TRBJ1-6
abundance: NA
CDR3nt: TGTGCCAGCAGCGTCGACAGGGACGGGAATTCACCCCTCCACTTT
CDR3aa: CASSVDRDGNSPLHF

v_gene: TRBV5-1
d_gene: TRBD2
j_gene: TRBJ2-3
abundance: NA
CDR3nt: TGCGCCAGCAGCTTGGATACGCGGGGGGGCCAGTTGGTAGATACGCAGTATTTT
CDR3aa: CASSLDTRGGQLVDTQYF

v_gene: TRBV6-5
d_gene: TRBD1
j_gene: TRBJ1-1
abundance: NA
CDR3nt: TGTGCCAGCAGTTATAGGGGGCACACTGAAGCTTTCTTT
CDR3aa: CASSYRGHTEAFF

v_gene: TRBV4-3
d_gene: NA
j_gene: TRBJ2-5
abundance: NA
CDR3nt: TGCGCCAGCAGCCGCCGTAGCGACCAAGAGACCCAGTACTTC
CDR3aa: CASSRRSDQETQYF

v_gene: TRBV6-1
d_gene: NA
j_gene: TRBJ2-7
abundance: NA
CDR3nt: TGTGCCAGCAGTGAAGGAGGACAAGTCTTTTACGAGCAGTACTTC
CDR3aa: CASSEGGQVFYEQYF

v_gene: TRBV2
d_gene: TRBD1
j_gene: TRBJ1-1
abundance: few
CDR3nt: TGTGCCAGCAGCGACAGGGAGAACACTGAAGCTTTCTTT
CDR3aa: CASSDRENTEAFF

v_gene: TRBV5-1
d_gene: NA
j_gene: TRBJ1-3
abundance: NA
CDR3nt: TGCGCCAGCAGCCGTGAAGGAGGTTATGGAAACACCATATATTTT
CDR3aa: CASSREGGYGNTIYF

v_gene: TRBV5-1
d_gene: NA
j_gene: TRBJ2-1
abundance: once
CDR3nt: TGCGCCAGCAGTTCGGTTCATGAGCAGTTCTTC
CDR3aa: CASSSVHEQFF

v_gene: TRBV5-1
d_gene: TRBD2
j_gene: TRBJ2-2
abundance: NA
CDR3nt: TGCGCCAGCAGCTTGGCCGGGGGGTACGGCGGGGAGCTGTTTTTT
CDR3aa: CASSLAGGYGGELFF

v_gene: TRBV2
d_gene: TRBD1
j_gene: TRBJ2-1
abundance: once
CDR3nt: TGTGCCAGCAGTATACGGACAGGCTTGTCGAGGAATGAGCAGTTCTTC
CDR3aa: CASSIRTGLSRNEQFF

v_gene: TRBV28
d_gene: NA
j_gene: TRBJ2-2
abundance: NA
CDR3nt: TGTGCCAGCAGTCCCTCCAGGGTATGGAACACCGGGGAGCTGTTTTTT
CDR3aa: CASSPSRVWNTGELFF

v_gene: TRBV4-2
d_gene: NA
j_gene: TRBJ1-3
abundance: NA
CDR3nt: TGTGCCAGCAGCCAAGGACACGGGATCAGCGGAAACACCATATATTTT
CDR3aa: CASSQGHGISGNTIYF

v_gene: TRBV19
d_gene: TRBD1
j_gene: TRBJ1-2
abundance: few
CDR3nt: TGTGCCAGTAGTATTAGGGACAGGGCGGACGGCTACACCTTC
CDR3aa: CASSIRDRADGYTF

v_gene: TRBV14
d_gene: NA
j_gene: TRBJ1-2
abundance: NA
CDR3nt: TGTGCCAGCAGCCAAGGAGGGGGAAAGAACTATGGCTACACCTTC
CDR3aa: CASSQGGGKNYGYTF

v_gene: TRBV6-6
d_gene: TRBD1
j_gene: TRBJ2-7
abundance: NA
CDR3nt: TGTGCCAGCAGTTCTAGGGGACAGGGGGCCTACGAGCAGTACTTC
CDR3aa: CASSSRGQGAYEQYF

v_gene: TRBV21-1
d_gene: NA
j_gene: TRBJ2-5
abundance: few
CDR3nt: TGTGCCAGCATACATTCCCATGAGACCCAGTACTTC
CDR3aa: CASIHSHETQYF

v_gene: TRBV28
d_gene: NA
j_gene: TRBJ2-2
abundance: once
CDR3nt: TGTGCCAGCAGTTTACCTGGACCCGCGGGCGGGGAGCTGTTTTTT
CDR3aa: CASSLPGPAGGELFF

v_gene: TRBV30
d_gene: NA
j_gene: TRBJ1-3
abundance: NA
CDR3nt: TGTGCCTGGAGTGTAGAACTCGGAAACACCATATATTTT
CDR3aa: CAWSVELGNTIYF

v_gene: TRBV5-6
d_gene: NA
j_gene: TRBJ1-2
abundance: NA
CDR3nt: TGTGCCAGCAGCTCTGCAGGGCAGCGGGCTAACTATGGCTACACCTTC
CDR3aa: CASSSAGQRANYGYTF

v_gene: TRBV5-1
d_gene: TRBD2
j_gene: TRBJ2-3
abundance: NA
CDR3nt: TGCGCCAGCAGAACCGGGACTAGCGGCACAGATACGCAGTATTTT
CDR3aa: CASRTGTSGTDTQYF

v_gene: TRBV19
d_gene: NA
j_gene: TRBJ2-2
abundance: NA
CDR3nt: TGTGCCAGTAGGCCCGGAGGAACCACCGGGGAGCTGTTTTTT
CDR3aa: CASRPGGTTGELFF

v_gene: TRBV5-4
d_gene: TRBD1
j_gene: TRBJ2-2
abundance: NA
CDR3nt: TGTGCCAGCAGCTCGGAGACAGGGCCGAACACCGGGGAGCTGTTTTTT
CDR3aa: CASSSETGPNTGELFF

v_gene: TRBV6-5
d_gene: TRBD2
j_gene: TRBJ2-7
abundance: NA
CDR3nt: TGTGCCAGCAGTTCCTTAGCGGGAGGTGGCTCCTACGAGCAGTACTTC
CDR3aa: CASSSLAGGGSYEQYF

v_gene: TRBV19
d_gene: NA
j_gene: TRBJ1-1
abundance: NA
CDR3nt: TGTGCCACCAACTGGGGAGTGAACACTGAAGCTTTCTTT
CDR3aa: CATNWGVNTEAFF

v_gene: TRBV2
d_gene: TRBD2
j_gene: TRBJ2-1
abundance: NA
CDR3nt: TGTGCCAGCAGGGGGACTAGCGGGAACTACAATGAGCAGTTCTTC
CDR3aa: CASRGTSGNYNEQFF

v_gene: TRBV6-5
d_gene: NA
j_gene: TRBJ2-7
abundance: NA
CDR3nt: TGTGCCAGCAGTTACTCGCACAGGCCACACGAGCAGTACTTC
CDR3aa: CASSYSHRPHEQYF

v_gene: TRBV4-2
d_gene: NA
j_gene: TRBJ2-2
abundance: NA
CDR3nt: TGTGCCAGCAGCCCGTCGGATGGGGGGTCCAACACCGGGGAGCTGTTTTTT
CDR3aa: CASSPSDGGSNTGELFF

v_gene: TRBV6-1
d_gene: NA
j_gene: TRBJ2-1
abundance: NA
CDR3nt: TGTGCCAGCAGTGAATATTGGGCTCGTATCAATGAGCAGTTCTTC
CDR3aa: CASSEYWARINEQFF

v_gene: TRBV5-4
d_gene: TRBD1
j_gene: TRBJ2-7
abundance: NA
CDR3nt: TGTGCCAGCAGCTTCGGACAGGCCTACGAGCAGTACTTC
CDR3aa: CASSFGQAYEQYF

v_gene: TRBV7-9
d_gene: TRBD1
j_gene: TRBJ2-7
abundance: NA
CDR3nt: TGTGCCAGCAGTTCCATCCAGGGGGAAGTCGAGCAGTACTTC
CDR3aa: CASSSIQGEVEQYF

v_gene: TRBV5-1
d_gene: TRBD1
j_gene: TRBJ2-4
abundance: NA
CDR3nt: TGCGCCAGCAGCTTACTCGGACAGGAAAACATTCAGTACTTC
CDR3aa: CASSLLGQENIQYF

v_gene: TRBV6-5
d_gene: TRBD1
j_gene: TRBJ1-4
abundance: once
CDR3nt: TGTGCCAGCAGTTACTCGACGGGACAGAATGAAAAACTGTTTTTT
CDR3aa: CASSYSTGQNEKLFF

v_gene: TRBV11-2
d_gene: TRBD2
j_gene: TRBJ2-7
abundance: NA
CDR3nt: TGTGCCAGCAGCTTGGTGGGCGGGGGGGCCCACGAGCAGTACTTC
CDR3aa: CASSLVGGGAHEQYF

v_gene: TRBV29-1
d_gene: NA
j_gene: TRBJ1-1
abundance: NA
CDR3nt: TGCAGCGCTATGGGGGGAGTGGTAAGCACTGAAGCTTTCTTT
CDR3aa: CSAMGGVVSTEAFF

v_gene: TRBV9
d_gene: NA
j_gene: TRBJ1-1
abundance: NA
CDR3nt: TGTGCCAGCAGCGTAGTGCAGGGGTTTGAAGCTTTCTTT
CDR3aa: CASSVVQGFEAFF